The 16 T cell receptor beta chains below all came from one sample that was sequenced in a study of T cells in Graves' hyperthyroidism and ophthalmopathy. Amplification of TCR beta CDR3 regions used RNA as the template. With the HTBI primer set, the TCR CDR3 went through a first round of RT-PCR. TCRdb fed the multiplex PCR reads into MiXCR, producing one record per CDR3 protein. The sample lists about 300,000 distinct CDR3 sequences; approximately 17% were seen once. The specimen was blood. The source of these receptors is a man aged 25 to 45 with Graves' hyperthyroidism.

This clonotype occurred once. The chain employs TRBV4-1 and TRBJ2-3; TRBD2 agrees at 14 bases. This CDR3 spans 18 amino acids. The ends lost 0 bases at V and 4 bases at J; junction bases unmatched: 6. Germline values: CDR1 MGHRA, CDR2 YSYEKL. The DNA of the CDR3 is TGCGCCAGCAGCCAAGAAGGGACTAGCGGGAGTGGGGCAGATACGCAGTATTTT. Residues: CASSQEGTSGSGADTQYF.

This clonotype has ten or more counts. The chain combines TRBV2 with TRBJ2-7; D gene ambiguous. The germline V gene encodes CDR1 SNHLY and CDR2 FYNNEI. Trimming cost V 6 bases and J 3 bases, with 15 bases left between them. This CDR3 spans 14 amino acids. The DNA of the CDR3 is TGTGCCAGCAGAGCCGGAGTGCGACTCTACGAGCAGTACTTC. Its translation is CASRAGVRLYEQYF.

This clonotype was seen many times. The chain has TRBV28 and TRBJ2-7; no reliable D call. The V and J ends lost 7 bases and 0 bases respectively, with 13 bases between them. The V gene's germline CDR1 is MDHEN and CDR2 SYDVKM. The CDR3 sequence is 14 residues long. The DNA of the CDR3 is TGTGCCAGCATCGGGCAGCTAAGCTCCTACGAGCAGTACTTC. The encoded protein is CASIGQLSSYEQYF.

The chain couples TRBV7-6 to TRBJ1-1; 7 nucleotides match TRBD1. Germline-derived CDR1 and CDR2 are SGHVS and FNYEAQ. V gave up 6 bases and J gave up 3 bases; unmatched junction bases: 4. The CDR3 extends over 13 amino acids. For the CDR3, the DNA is TGTGCCAGCAGTAAGGACAGGTACACTGAAGCTTTCTTT. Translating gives CASSKDRYTEAFF.

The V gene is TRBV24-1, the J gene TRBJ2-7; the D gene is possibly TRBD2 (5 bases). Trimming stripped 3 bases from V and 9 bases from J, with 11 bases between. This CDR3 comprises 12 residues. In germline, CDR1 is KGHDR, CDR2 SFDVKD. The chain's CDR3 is CATSDPGSRQYF. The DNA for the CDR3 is TGTGCCACCAGTGATCCGGGGTCGAGGCAGTACTTC.

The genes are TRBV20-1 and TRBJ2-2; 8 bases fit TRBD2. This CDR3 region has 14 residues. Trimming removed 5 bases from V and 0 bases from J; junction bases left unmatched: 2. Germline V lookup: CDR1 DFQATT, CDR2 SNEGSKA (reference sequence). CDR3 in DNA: TGCAGTGCTCCGCGGGGGGCGAACACCGGGGAGCTGTTTTTT. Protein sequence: CSAPRGANTGELFF.

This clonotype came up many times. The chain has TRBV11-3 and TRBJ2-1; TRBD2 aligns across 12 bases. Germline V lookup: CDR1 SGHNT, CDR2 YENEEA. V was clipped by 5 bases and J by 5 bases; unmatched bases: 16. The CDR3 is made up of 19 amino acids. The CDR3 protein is CASSGRTSGTTLQNNEQFF. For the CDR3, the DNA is TGTGCCAGCAGCGGGCGGACTAGCGGGACGACTCTACAAAACAATGAGCAGTTCTTC.

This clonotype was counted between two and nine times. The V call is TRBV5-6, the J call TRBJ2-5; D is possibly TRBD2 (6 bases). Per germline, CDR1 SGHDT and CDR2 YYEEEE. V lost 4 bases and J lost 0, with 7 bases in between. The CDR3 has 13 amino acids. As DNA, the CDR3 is TGTGCCAGCAGCCGGACTAACCAAGAGACCCAGTACTTC. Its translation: CASSRTNQETQYF.

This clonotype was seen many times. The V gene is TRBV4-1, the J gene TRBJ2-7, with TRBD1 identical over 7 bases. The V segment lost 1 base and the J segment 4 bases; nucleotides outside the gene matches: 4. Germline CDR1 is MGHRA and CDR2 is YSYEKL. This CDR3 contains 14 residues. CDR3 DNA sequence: TGCGCCAGCAGCCAAGCACAGACAGGGTACGAGCAGTACTTC. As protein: CASSQAQTGYEQYF.

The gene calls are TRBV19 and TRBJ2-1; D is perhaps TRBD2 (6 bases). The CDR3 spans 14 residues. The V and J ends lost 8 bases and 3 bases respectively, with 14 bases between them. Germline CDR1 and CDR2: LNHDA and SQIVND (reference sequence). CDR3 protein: CASLGEANYNEQFF. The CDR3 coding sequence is TGTGCCAGTCTAGGGGAGGCCAACTACAATGAGCAGTTCTTC. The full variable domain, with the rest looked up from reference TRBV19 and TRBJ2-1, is DGGITQSPKYLFRKEGQNVTLSCEQNLNHDAMYWYRQDPGQGLRLIYYSQIVNDFQKGDIAEGYSVSREKKESFPLTVTSAQKNPTAFYLCASLGEANYNEQFFGPGTRLTVL.

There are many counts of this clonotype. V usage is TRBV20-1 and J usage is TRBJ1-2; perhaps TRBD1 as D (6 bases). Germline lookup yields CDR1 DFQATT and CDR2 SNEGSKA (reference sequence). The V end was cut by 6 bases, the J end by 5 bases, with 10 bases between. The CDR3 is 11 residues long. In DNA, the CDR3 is TGCAGTGCCGAGGGGGGGTATGGCTACACCTTC. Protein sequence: CSAEGGYGYTF.

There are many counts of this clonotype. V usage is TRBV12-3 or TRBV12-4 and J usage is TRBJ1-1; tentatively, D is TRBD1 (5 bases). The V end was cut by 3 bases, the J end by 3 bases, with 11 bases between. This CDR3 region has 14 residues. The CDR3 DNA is TGTGCCAGCAGTTTGGCAGGGAGGGACACTGAAGCTTTCTTT. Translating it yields CASSLAGRDTEAFF.

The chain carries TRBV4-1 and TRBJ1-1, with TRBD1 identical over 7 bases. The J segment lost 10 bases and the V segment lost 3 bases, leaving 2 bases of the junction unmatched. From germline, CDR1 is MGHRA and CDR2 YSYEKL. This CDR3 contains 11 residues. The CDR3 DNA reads TGCGCCAGCAGCCAGAACAGGGGAGCTTTCTTT. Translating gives CASSQNRGAFF.

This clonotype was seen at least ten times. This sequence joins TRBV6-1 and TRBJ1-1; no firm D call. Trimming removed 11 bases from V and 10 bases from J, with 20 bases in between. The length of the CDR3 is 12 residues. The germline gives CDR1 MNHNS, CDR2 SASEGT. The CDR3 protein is CASGPPKTGAFF. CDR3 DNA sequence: TGTGCCTCCGGTCCCCCTAAAACGGGAGCTTTCTTT.

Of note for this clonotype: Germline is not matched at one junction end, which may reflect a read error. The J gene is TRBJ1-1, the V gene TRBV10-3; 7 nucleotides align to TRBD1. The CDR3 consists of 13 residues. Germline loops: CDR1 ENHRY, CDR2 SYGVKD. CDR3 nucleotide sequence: TGTGCCATAAGTGGGACAGCAAACACTGAAGCTTTCTTT. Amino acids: CAISGTANTEAFF.

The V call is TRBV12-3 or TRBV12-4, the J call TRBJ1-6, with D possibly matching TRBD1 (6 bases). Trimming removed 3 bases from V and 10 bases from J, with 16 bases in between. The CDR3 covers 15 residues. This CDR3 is CASSFQGTSGSPLHF. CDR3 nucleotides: TGTGCCAGCAGTTTTCAGGGGACCTCGGGGTCACCCCTCCACTTT.